This TCR beta chain derives from a study of OX40 agonist ivuxolimab in advanced cancers. The overall study: Having had anti-PD-1, anti-PD-L1 or anti-CTLA-4 therapy before was allowed, and roughly 40% had some.

Sequencing was performed with immunoSEQ multiplex PCR; in TCRdb, only in-frame clones are kept and a portion is missing. The table shows 70,000 or so clones, with approximately 90% occurring only once. Germline lookup yields CDR1 MNHEY and CDR2 SVGAGI. The V end lost 6 bases, the J end lost 0 bases, and 9 bases lay between the germline ends. The CDR3 length is 13 residues. Material: CD4+ or CD8+ T cells sorted from blood, obtained in a trial of the OX40 agonist ivuxolimab. This chain links TRBV6-5 with TRBJ2-7, with D possibly TRBD1 on 5 matching bases. The sequence came from an adult with an advanced solid tumor such as melanoma, head and neck, liver or kidney cancer. The CDR3 spells CASSPTDSYEQYF. CDR3 DNA sequence: TGTGCCAGCAGCCCGACAGACTCCTACGAGCAGTACTTC.